The rows below give T cell receptor beta chains drawn from one sample of a study of blood T cell repertoires in COVID-19. Libraries were prepared by immunoSEQ multiplex PCR; TCRdb keeps only in-frame clonotypes and omits some of them. This sample has about 180,000 clones, with approximately 89% found just once. The specimen was PBMCs or T cells enriched from blood (not recorded which). Receptor source: a middle-aged man who had recovered from COVID-19. Both conserved end residues are part of each CDR3. Each record gives: clone size, J gene, D gene, V gene, CDR3 DNA, CDR3 protein. A D gene is named only where the DNA matches it firmly. Only part of the rows carry a size: once, few, many, or a class if the clone is expanded.

abundance: once; j_gene: TRBJ2-7; d_gene: TRBD2; v_gene: TRBV28; CDR3nt: TGTGCCAGCAGTCCCGGTGGGGGGGGTTACGAGCAGTACTTC; CDR3aa: CASSPGGGGYEQYF
abundance: -; j_gene: TRBJ1-5; d_gene: TRBD1; v_gene: TRBV5-1; CDR3nt: TGCGCCAGCAGCCCCGAGGGGGCGGGCAATCAGCCCCAGCATTTT; CDR3aa: CASSPEGAGNQPQHF
abundance: -; j_gene: TRBJ2-5; d_gene: -; v_gene: TRBV7-9; CDR3nt: TGTGCCAGCAGCTTAGCGCTACAGGACCAAGAGACCCAGTACTTC; CDR3aa: CASSLALQDQETQYF
abundance: -; j_gene: TRBJ1-2; d_gene: -; v_gene: TRBV19; CDR3nt: TGTGCCAGTAGTCCTCCCGGGGGCTATGGCTACACCTTC; CDR3aa: CASSPPGGYGYTF
abundance: few; j_gene: TRBJ2-7; d_gene: -; v_gene: TRBV7-9; CDR3nt: TGTGCCACCTCCGGGGAGGTCGAAGAAAGCTACGAGCAGTACTTC; CDR3aa: CATSGEVEESYEQYF
abundance: -; j_gene: TRBJ2-5; d_gene: -; v_gene: TRBV5-1; CDR3nt: TGCGCCAGCAGCTTGGGGCAGGGGAATAAAGAGACCCAGTACTTC; CDR3aa: CASSLGQGNKETQYF
abundance: -; j_gene: TRBJ2-7; d_gene: -; v_gene: TRBV7-2; CDR3nt: TGTGCCAGCAGCTTAACGGCCAGGGTCGTCCCCCTCGAGCAGTACTTC; CDR3aa: CASSLTARVVPLEQYF
abundance: -; j_gene: TRBJ1-1; d_gene: -; v_gene: TRBV6-4; CDR3nt: TGTGCCAGCAGTGACTCGAGTCTTGGCACTGAAGCTTTCTTT; CDR3aa: CASSDSSLGTEAFF
abundance: -; j_gene: TRBJ2-3; d_gene: TRBD2; v_gene: TRBV30; CDR3nt: TGTGCCTACACTCGGACTAGCGGGAGAAGAGATACGCAGTATTTT; CDR3aa: CAYTRTSGRRDTQYF
abundance: -; j_gene: TRBJ2-5; d_gene: -; v_gene: TRBV7-3; CDR3nt: TGTGCCAGCAGCGCGAACTCAGGGCCTCAAGAGACCCAGTACTTC; CDR3aa: CASSANSGPQETQYF
abundance: -; j_gene: TRBJ1-6; d_gene: TRBD1; v_gene: TRBV3-1/TRBV3-2; CDR3nt: TGTGCCAGCAGACAGACAGGGGAGGGCTCACCCCTCCACTTT; CDR3aa: CASRQTGEGSPLHF
abundance: -; j_gene: TRBJ2-6; d_gene: -; v_gene: TRBV27; CDR3nt: TGTGCCAGCAGGGGAGCTGGGGCCAACGTCCTGACTTTC; CDR3aa: CASRGAGANVLTF
abundance: -; j_gene: TRBJ2-2; d_gene: -; v_gene: TRBV6-2/TRBV6-3; CDR3nt: TGTGCCAGCAGTACTAGGTCTGCCGGGGAGCTGTTTTTT; CDR3aa: CASSTRSAGELFF
abundance: -; j_gene: TRBJ1-2; d_gene: -; v_gene: TRBV18; CDR3nt: TGTGCCAGCTCACCTCCTGTGGGGGGGCGCGGGGACTATGGCTACACCTTC; CDR3aa: CASSPPVGGRGDYGYTF
abundance: -; j_gene: TRBJ2-7; d_gene: -; v_gene: TRBV11-3; CDR3nt: TGTGCCAGCAGCTCGACAGTGGTCTACGAGCAGTACTTC; CDR3aa: CASSSTVVYEQYF
abundance: -; j_gene: TRBJ2-2; d_gene: TRBD2; v_gene: TRBV19; CDR3nt: TGTGCCAGTAGAGGGATAAGGACTAGCTCGACGGGTACCGGGGAGCTGTTTTTT; CDR3aa: CASRGIRTSSTGTGELFF
abundance: once; j_gene: TRBJ2-2; d_gene: TRBD1; v_gene: TRBV11-3; CDR3nt: TGTGCCAGCAGTCGACAGGGGGTAGGCACCGGGGAGCTGTTTTTT; CDR3aa: CASSRQGVGTGELFF
abundance: -; j_gene: TRBJ2-7; d_gene: -; v_gene: TRBV30; CDR3nt: TGTGCCTGGAGTGAACAGGCCGAGCAGTACTTC; CDR3aa: CAWSEQAEQYF
abundance: -; j_gene: TRBJ2-5; d_gene: TRBD2; v_gene: TRBV5-1; CDR3nt: TGCGCCAGCAGCTCCCTCGGACTAGCGGCCCAAGAGACCCAGTACTTC; CDR3aa: CASSSLGLAAQETQYF
abundance: once; j_gene: TRBJ2-3; d_gene: -; v_gene: TRBV5-1; CDR3nt: TGCGCCAGCAGCTTGGGGGGGCTAGCGGCACCAGATACGCAGTATTTT; CDR3aa: CASSLGGLAAPDTQYF
abundance: -; j_gene: TRBJ2-2; d_gene: -; v_gene: TRBV9; CDR3nt: TGTGCCAGCAGCGTAGTAAACAGTCCGGGGACCGGGGAGCTGTTTTTT; CDR3aa: CASSVVNSPGTGELFF
abundance: once; j_gene: TRBJ2-1; d_gene: TRBD2; v_gene: TRBV14; CDR3nt: TGTGCCAGCAGCCAAGATCTTTGGGCGGGAGGGACTAATGAGCAGTTCTTC; CDR3aa: CASSQDLWAGGTNEQFF
abundance: -; j_gene: TRBJ1-1; d_gene: -; v_gene: TRBV11-3; CDR3nt: TGTGCCAGCAGCTTTGAAGGGAGGGCTTTCTTT; CDR3aa: CASSFEGRAFF
abundance: -; j_gene: TRBJ2-6; d_gene: -; v_gene: TRBV30; CDR3nt: TGTGCCTGGAGTCTTGGGGCCAACGTCCTGACTTTC; CDR3aa: CAWSLGANVLTF
abundance: -; j_gene: TRBJ1-4; d_gene: -; v_gene: TRBV18; CDR3nt: TGTGCCAGCTCACCACCGGGACTGGGGAATGAAAAACTGTTTTTT; CDR3aa: CASSPPGLGNEKLFF
abundance: -; j_gene: TRBJ2-3; d_gene: TRBD1; v_gene: TRBV23-1; CDR3nt: TGCGCCAGCACCGACAGGGAATCTAGCACAGATACGCAGTATTTT; CDR3aa: CASTDRESSTDTQYF
abundance: -; j_gene: TRBJ2-1; d_gene: -; v_gene: TRBV14; CDR3nt: TGTGCCAGCAGCCAAGGAGGTCAAGCCCTCTACAATGAGCAGTTCTTC; CDR3aa: CASSQGGQALYNEQFF
abundance: -; j_gene: TRBJ1-2; d_gene: TRBD1; v_gene: TRBV30; CDR3nt: TGTGCCTGCCGGGACAGGGGGTACACCTTC; CDR3aa: CACRDRGYTF
abundance: -; j_gene: TRBJ2-5; d_gene: -; v_gene: TRBV5-6; CDR3nt: TGTGCCAGCAGCTTGACTGAGACCCAGTACTTC; CDR3aa: CASSLTETQYF
abundance: once; j_gene: TRBJ2-3; d_gene: -; v_gene: TRBV24-1; CDR3nt: TGTGCCACCAGTGATCTACAGGTTAAGTATTTT; CDR3aa: CATSDLQVKYF
abundance: -; j_gene: TRBJ2-7; d_gene: -; v_gene: TRBV25-1; CDR3nt: TGTGCCAGCACCCACCCGACGGGGGAGCAGTACTTC; CDR3aa: CASTHPTGEQYF
abundance: -; j_gene: TRBJ1-1; d_gene: TRBD1; v_gene: TRBV19; CDR3nt: TGTGCCAGTAGTACCGGGGGACAGATGAACACTGAAGCTTTCTTT; CDR3aa: CASSTGGQMNTEAFF
abundance: -; j_gene: TRBJ2-5; d_gene: TRBD1; v_gene: TRBV6-1; CDR3nt: TGTGCCAGCAGTGTGAGAGACAGGGCTATCGGGGAGACCCAGTACTTC; CDR3aa: CASSVRDRAIGETQYF
abundance: -; j_gene: TRBJ1-5; d_gene: -; v_gene: TRBV27; CDR3nt: TGTGCCAGCAGTTTCCACGAGGACAGCCTACATTTT; CDR3aa: CASSFHEDSLHF
abundance: -; j_gene: TRBJ1-6; d_gene: TRBD1; v_gene: TRBV7-2; CDR3nt: TGTGCCGGGCAAACAGGGGGTAATCCTAATTCACCCCTCCACTTT; CDR3aa: CAGQTGGNPNSPLHF
abundance: -; j_gene: TRBJ2-6; d_gene: -; v_gene: TRBV7-8; CDR3nt: TGTGCCAGCAGCTTAGGCCCGGTATCTGGGGCCAACGTCCTGACTTTC; CDR3aa: CASSLGPVSGANVLTF
abundance: -; j_gene: TRBJ2-1; d_gene: -; v_gene: TRBV6-5; CDR3nt: TGTGCCAGCAACCGATGGGGGGATGAGCAGTTCTTC; CDR3aa: CASNRWGDEQFF
abundance: -; j_gene: TRBJ2-3; d_gene: TRBD2; v_gene: TRBV5-1; CDR3nt: TGCGCCAGCAGCCCAGCGGGGGGCGGGAGAGTAACCCGCACAGATACGCAGTATTTT; CDR3aa: CASSPAGGGRVTRTDTQYF
abundance: -; j_gene: TRBJ2-3; d_gene: TRBD2; v_gene: TRBV10-2; CDR3nt: TGCGCCAGCAGTGAAGGAGGACTAGTGGATAGCACAGATACGCAGTATTTT; CDR3aa: CASSEGGLVDSTDTQYF
abundance: -; j_gene: TRBJ2-2; d_gene: TRBD2; v_gene: TRBV13; CDR3nt: TGTGCCAGCACTTCTAGCGGGGCAAACGGGGAGCTGTTTTTT; CDR3aa: CASTSSGANGELFF
abundance: once; j_gene: TRBJ1-6; d_gene: -; v_gene: TRBV30; CDR3nt: TGTGCCTGGACTCCCTCCGGTTATTCACCCCTCCACTTT; CDR3aa: CAWTPSGYSPLHF
abundance: -; j_gene: TRBJ1-4; d_gene: TRBD1; v_gene: TRBV12-3/TRBV12-4; CDR3nt: TGTGCCAGCAGTCGGACAGGGACGGAAAAACTGTTTTTT; CDR3aa: CASSRTGTEKLFF